Reported below is one T cell receptor beta chain. Assignments of participants to cohorts depended upon their own reported clinical history. Germline lookup yields CDR1 SGHRS and CDR2 YFSETQ. Germline trimming cut 0 bases from V and 3 bases from J; bases unmatched to any gene: 3. The CDR3 is made up of 15 amino acids. The sample belongs to a study of blood T cell repertoires in COVID-19. Sequencing was performed with immunoSEQ multiplex PCR; in TCRdb, only in-frame clones are kept and a portion is missing. The sample consists of about 440,000 clones, roughly 87% of them appearing once. The chain combines TRBV5-1 with TRBJ1-5; 7 bases align to TRBD1. The specimen sequenced was PBMCs or T cells enriched from blood (not recorded which). The source of this sequence is a man aged 18 to 29 who had recovered from COVID-19. In DNA form, the CDR3 reads TGCGCCAGCAGCTTGGAGGGGGCCACCAATCAGCCCCAGCATTTT. It yields the protein CASSLEGATNQPQHF.